These T cell receptor beta chains were read from a single sample in a study of beta chain features in type 1 diabetes. Sequenced by immunoSEQ multiplex PCR; TCRdb stores in-frame clones only, minus some. This table holds over 300,000 clones, around 7.6% found once. Sequencing was performed on central memory CD4+ T cells from blood. The receptor source for this set is a woman aged 18-29 years in good health. Both conserved end residues are part of each CDR3. A D gene is named only where the DNA matches it firmly. Clone size appears in some rows only: once, few, many, or a class for an expanded clone.

d_call,v_call,j_call,clone_size,cdr3_nt,cdr3_aa
NA,TRBV7-8,TRBJ1-1,many,TGTGCCAGCAGCTTAGGTGGGGGCCAAGCTTTCTTT,CASSLGGGQAFF
TRBD1,TRBV18,TRBJ2-1,NA,TGTGCCAGCTCACCGTATCTCCAGGGGGATTATTACAATGAGCAGTTCTTC,CASSPYLQGDYYNEQFF
TRBD2,TRBV9,TRBJ2-3,few,TGTGCCAGCAGCGTAGTCCTAGCGGGAGCCACAGATACGCAGTATTTT,CASSVVLAGATDTQYF
NA,TRBV6-6,TRBJ2-5,few,TGTGCCAGCAGCCGACCCCCACCGCAAGAGACCCAGTACTTC,CASSRPPPQETQYF
NA,TRBV29-1,TRBJ2-3,few,TGCAGCGTGGACTCTAGCGTGTTGACAGATACGCAGTATTTT,CSVDSSVLTDTQYF
NA,TRBV7-2,TRBJ1-5,NA,TGTGCCAGCAGCTTAGCAGGGATACACAATCAGCCCCAGCATTTT,CASSLAGIHNQPQHF
NA,TRBV29-1,TRBJ1-2,few,TGCAGCGTTGTTCGGCAGTCCGCAGAGGGGTATGGCTACACCTTC,CSVVRQSAEGYGYTF
NA,TRBV2,TRBJ2-5,few,TGTGCCAGCACTTTCTGGCTTGCAACACAAGAGACCCAGTACTTC,CASTFWLATQETQYF
TRBD1,TRBV7-9,TRBJ2-5,few,TGTGCCAGCAGCCCCGACAGGGGGCTACAAGAGACCCAGTACTTC,CASSPDRGLQETQYF
NA,TRBV2,TRBJ1-4,many,TGTGCCAGCAGTGTGCGAGAGAATGAAAAACTGTTTTTT,CASSVRENEKLFF
TRBD1,TRBV28,TRBJ1-2,few,TGTGCCAGCAAACAGGGGATTTTCAGGGGCTACACCTTC,CASKQGIFRGYTF
TRBD1,TRBV4-3,TRBJ2-7,NA,TGCGCCAGCAGCCAAAATCGGGGACAGGGGTACGAGCAGTACTTC,CASSQNRGQGYEQYF
NA,TRBV28,TRBJ1-1,few,TGTGCCAGCAGTCACCCCCGGCAGAACACTGAAGCTTTCTTT,CASSHPRQNTEAFF
NA,TRBV7-8,TRBJ1-5,few,TGTGCCAGCAGCTTAGCCCCGGTAGGTCGGCAGCCCCAGCATTTT,CASSLAPVGRQPQHF
TRBD2,TRBV7-3,TRBJ2-3,few,TGTGCCAGCAGCCCCGGGAGGGCAGATACGCAGTATTTT,CASSPGRADTQYF
TRBD2,TRBV5-1,TRBJ2-7,NA,TGCGCCAGCAGCTTGGGCTCAGCGGGAGTCGGGTTCGAGCAGTACTTC,CASSLGSAGVGFEQYF
NA,TRBV4-3,TRBJ2-6,few,TGCGCCAGCAGCCAAGATTCCGGGGCCAACGTCCTGACTTTC,CASSQDSGANVLTF
NA,TRBV18,TRBJ2-2,NA,TGTGCCAGCTCACTATATCAGGGTTCGCAGACCGGGGAGCTGTTTTTT,CASSLYQGSQTGELFF
TRBD2,TRBV6-6,TRBJ2-7,many,TGTGCCAGCAGTTATTCGAGCGGGACCCAGTACGAGCAGTACTTC,CASSYSSGTQYEQYF
NA,TRBV6-1,TRBJ2-4,few,TGTGCCAGCAGGCAGGGAGTGGGCAAAAACATTCAGTACTTC,CASRQGVGKNIQYF
NA,TRBV5-5,TRBJ1-2,few,TGTGCCAGCAGCTTGGAGTCTTCTCGGGGTGGCTACACCTTC,CASSLESSRGGYTF
NA,TRBV7-2,TRBJ2-7,NA,TGTGCCAGCAGCTTAGCGTTCGGCGGAGGATACGAGCAGTACTTC,CASSLAFGGGYEQYF
NA,TRBV7-2,TRBJ1-5,many,TGTGCCAGCAGGCGAGGGAGCATATCGAGCAATCAGCCCCAGCATTTT,CASRRGSISSNQPQHF
TRBD2,TRBV9,TRBJ2-1,NA,TGTGCCAGCAGCGCCCCTACGGTAGCGGGAGGCCCGTCGCGTGAGCAGTTCTTC,CASSAPTVAGGPSREQFF
TRBD1,TRBV6-5,TRBJ1-4,few,TGTGCCAGCAGACTTGGACAGGGTGTTGAAAAACTGTTTTTT,CASRLGQGVEKLFF
TRBD1,TRBV7-2,TRBJ2-1,NA,TGTGCCAGCAGCGCCCCAGGTGACAGGGTGCGGTTCTTC,CASSAPGDRVRFF
NA,TRBV5-1,TRBJ2-5,few,TGCGCCAGCTCCCGCGGTCAGCAAGAGACCCAGTACTTC,CASSRGQQETQYF
NA,TRBV28,TRBJ1-4,NA,TGTGCCAGCAGAAGGGACGGCAATGAAAAACTGTTTTTT,CASRRDGNEKLFF
NA,TRBV10-3,TRBJ2-3,few,TGTGCCATCAGTGGTCTTGGGAGCGCAGATACGCAGTATTTT,CAISGLGSADTQYF
NA,TRBV6-5,TRBJ1-2,few,TGTGCCAGCAGCTCTAGTTCCTTGAAAGAAGGGGGCTACACCTTC,CASSSSSLKEGGYTF
NA,TRBV4-3,TRBJ2-1,many,TGCGCCAGCAGCCTCGGCGGGGCTGGTGGAAATGAGCAGTTCTTC,CASSLGGAGGNEQFF
TRBD1,TRBV7-9,TRBJ1-2,many,TGTGCCAGCAGCTTAAGACAGGGGGATGGTGGCTACACCTTC,CASSLRQGDGGYTF
TRBD2,TRBV5-1,TRBJ2-1,NA,TGCGCCAGCAGTATATCCCAATTTATTAGCGGGAGGAGTGAGCAGTTCTTC,CASSISQFISGRSEQFF
NA,TRBV5-8,TRBJ2-3,NA,TGTGCCAGCAACCTCCAGCTAGGCACAGATACGCAGTATTTT,CASNLQLGTDTQYF
NA,TRBV19,TRBJ2-3,NA,TGTGCCATTCAGGACACAGGGTCAGATACGCAGTATTTT,CAIQDTGSDTQYF
NA,TRBV7-2,TRBJ2-7,few,TGTGCCAGCAGCTTAGCGGCCGAGCAGTACTTC,CASSLAAEQYF
TRBD2,TRBV28,TRBJ2-1,NA,TGTGCCAGCACCTCTAGCGGGAGGGATTTAGGTGAGCAGTTCTTC,CASTSSGRDLGEQFF
NA,TRBV25-1,TRBJ2-1,few,TGTGCCAGTTGGGCGAGCTCCTACAATGAGCAGTTCTTC,CASWASSYNEQFF
NA,TRBV4-3,TRBJ2-2,NA,TGCGCCAGCAGCCAAGATCCCTTCACCGGGGAGCTGTTTTTT,CASSQDPFTGELFF
TRBD2,TRBV4-2,TRBJ2-1,few,TGTGCCAGCAGCCAAACCAATAGCGGGCTGCCACTCTTC,CASSQTNSGLPLF
NA,TRBV10-3,TRBJ2-7,NA,TGTGCCATCAGGGGGGGGCCTTACTCCGCCTACGAGCAGTACTTC,CAIRGGPYSAYEQYF
NA,TRBV7-6,TRBJ2-7,few,TGTGCCAGCAGCTTAGGCAGCTACGAGCAGTACTTC,CASSLGSYEQYF
NA,TRBV2,TRBJ2-1,NA,TGTGCCAGCAGGAAACAGGGTACGAATGAGCAGTTCTTC,CASRKQGTNEQFF
NA,TRBV28,TRBJ2-7,few,TGTGCCAGCAGTTCCCCTCGTTACGAGCAGTACTTC,CASSSPRYEQYF
NA,TRBV10-3,TRBJ2-7,NA,TGTGCCATCAGTGAGTCGGCTAACTACGAGCAGTACTTC,CAISESANYEQYF
NA,TRBV28,TRBJ1-4,few,TGTGCCAGCAGTTTATGGGGTCCCAAAAAACTGTTTTTT,CASSLWGPKKLFF
NA,TRBV7-8,TRBJ2-1,few,TGTGCCAGCGCTTCAGTAGCAGCCGTTGGCAATGAGCAGTTCTTC,CASASVAAVGNEQFF
NA,TRBV28,TRBJ2-3,few,TGTGCCAGCAGTCTTAGTAGCACAGATACGCAGTATTTT,CASSLSSTDTQYF
TRBD2,TRBV10-3,TRBJ2-7,NA,TGTGCCATCACCGGACTAGCGGGAGAGGCCTACGAGCAGTACTTC,CAITGLAGEAYEQYF
TRBD1,TRBV11-2,TRBJ2-7,NA,TGTGCCAGCAGCAGCCTCCGGGACAGCACCTACGAGCAGTACTTC,CASSSLRDSTYEQYF
NA,TRBV7-2,TRBJ2-2,NA,TGTGCCAGCAGCAGCCGACGTGAGGGGGAGCTGTTTTTT,CASSSRREGELFF
NA,TRBV9,TRBJ2-3,few,TGTGCCAGCAGCGTAGACAGGGTGACAGATACGCAGTATTTT,CASSVDRVTDTQYF
NA,TRBV21-1,TRBJ1-1,many,TGTGCCAGCAGCAGTCCCATGAACACTGAAGCTTTCTTT,CASSSPMNTEAFF
TRBD1,TRBV28,TRBJ1-2,few,TGTGCCGTTTCGGGACAGGGACTTGGCTACACCTTC,CAVSGQGLGYTF
TRBD2,TRBV7-6,TRBJ2-1,few,TGTGCCAGCAGCTTAGGACCCGTACATCGGACTAGCGGGTACAATGAGCAGTTCTTC,CASSLGPVHRTSGYNEQFF